The 28 T cell receptor beta chains below all came from one sample that was sequenced in a study of blood T cells in healthy people across ages. Then a second PCR, running about 7 to 11 cycles, was carried out with a sample-barcoded 5' primer and a J-beta primer mix. MiXCR, applied by TCRdb to the 5' RACE reads, yields one record per CDR3 protein. The data contain about 730,000 distinct CDR3 sequences, 35% to 45% of them singletons. Sequencing was carried out using blood. These receptors were taken from a woman between 55 and 75 years old in good health.

A remark on this clonotype: Its ends do not fully match the called genes, so a read error is possible. The rearrangement joins TRBV3-1 to TRBJ1-5; no clear D gene. CDR3 length: 15 residues. Germline V gene data show CDR1 as LGHDT and CDR2 as YNNKEL (reference sequence). This CDR3 is CAGSQDGRDNQPQHF. The CDR3 DNA reads as TGTGCCGGCAGCCAAGATGGGCGGGACAATCAGCCCCAGCATTTT.

The chain employs TRBV6-6 and TRBJ2-3; D might be TRBD1 or TRBD2, each matching 6 bases. This CDR3 is built from 16 residues. The germline V gene encodes CDR1 MNHNY and CDR2 SVGAGI (reference sequence). Trimming removed 6 bases at V and 4 bases at J, with 20 bases between. The CDR3 DNA reads as TGTGCCAGCAGACCCGAAGCGGGCTGGGGGCCAGATACGCAGTATTTT. Translated, it gives CASRPEAGWGPDTQYF.

As concerns this clonotype: A much more abundant neighbour one base away suggests this may be a read error. The gene calls are TRBV7-3 and TRBJ1-2, with 7 bases identical to TRBD1. The J segment lost 2 bases and the V segment lost 5 bases, leaving 2 bases of the junction unmatched. CDR3 length equals 13 residues. CDR1 is SGHTA and CDR2 is FQGTGA in the germline V gene. CDR3 region: CASSMGQNYGYTF. The CDR3 DNA reads TGTGCCAGCAGCATGGGACAGAACTATGGCTACACCTTC. Complete variable domain (other parts from reference TRBV7-3 and TRBJ1-2): GAGVSQTPSNKVTEKGKYVELRCDPISGHTALYWYRQSLGQGPEFLIYFQGTGAADDSGLPNDRFFAVRPEGSVSTLKIQRTERGDSAVYLCASSMGQNYGYTFGSGTRLTVV.

The chain employs TRBV20-1 and TRBJ2-3, with a tentative D call TRBD1 (7 bases). The CDR3 extends over 15 amino acids. Germline V lookup: CDR1 DFQATT, CDR2 SNEGSKA (reference sequence). V was shortened by 5 bases and J by 0 bases, with 15 bases between the two germline ends. CDR3 DNA: TGCAGTGCTCCTCAGGGGGGACGGAGCACAGATACGCAGTATTTT. This codes for CSAPQGGRSTDTQYF.

The chain employs TRBV4-2 and TRBJ2-5; D gene ambiguous. Trimming cost V 0 bases and J 5 bases, with 10 bases left between them. Germline lookup yields CDR1 LGHNA and CDR2 YNFKEQ. CDR3 length: 14 amino acids. CDR3 DNA: TGTGCCAGCAGCCAAGAATTGGGATGGGAGACCCAGTACTTC. This codes for CASSQELGWETQYF.

CDR3 protein: CASSFERVIEGYEQYF. The CDR3 DNA reads TGTGCCAGCAGTTTCGAGAGGGTTATCGAAGGCTACGAGCAGTACTTC. The V call is TRBV12-3 or TRBV12-4, the J call TRBJ2-7; tentative D call: TRBD2 (5 bases). This CDR3 is 16 amino acids long. V dropped 3 bases and J dropped 3 bases, with 18 bases sitting between them.

Only a few counts were recorded for this clonotype. J is TRBJ2-3 and V is TRBV20-1; 7 nucleotides line up with TRBD2. J was trimmed by 5 bases and V by 6 bases; bases with no gene match: 5. This CDR3 comprises 12 residues. The germline gives CDR1 DFQATT, CDR2 SNEGSKA (reference sequence). The CDR3 bases are TGCAGTGCCCCAGGGAGGGAAGATACGCAGTATTTT. As protein: CSAPGREDTQYF.

This chain links TRBV5-1 with TRBJ2-6; D unclear. The length of the CDR3 is 16 residues. Germline assignment: CDR1 SGHRS and CDR2 YFSETQ. Trimming left V 0 bases short and J 0 bases short, with 7 bases between. The CDR3 protein is CASSLEWISGANVLTF. The CDR3 DNA sequence: TGCGCCAGCAGCTTGGAATGGATCTCTGGGGCCAACGTCCTGACTTTC.

The chain is built from TRBV19 and TRBJ2-1; D ambiguous. Germline CDR1 reads LNHDA; CDR2 reads SQIVND (reference sequence). The CDR3 covers 12 residues. V gave up 3 bases and J gave up 8 bases, with 8 bases separating them. The CDR3 DNA reads as TGTGCCAGTAGTATGGTCGCAGATGAGCAGTTCTTC. Protein product: CASSMVADEQFF. Looking up the rest from reference TRBV19 and TRBJ2-1 gives the full variable domain: DGGITQSPKYLFRKEGQNVTLSCEQNLNHDAMYWYRQDPGQGLRLIYYSQIVNDFQKGDIAEGYSVSREKKESFPLTVTSAQKNPTAFYLCASSMVADEQFFGPGTRLTVL.

The chain employs TRBV12-3 or TRBV12-4 and TRBJ2-1; no definite D call. The V end lost 3 bases, the J end lost 10 bases, and 10 bases lay between the germline ends. The CDR3 runs to 12 residues. The CDR3 spells CASSLGRWEQFF. The DNA of the CDR3 is TGTGCCAGCAGTTTGGGCCGGTGGGAGCAGTTCTTC.

To note about this clonotype: A single base separates this from a much larger clone, so it may be a read error. The chain has TRBV5-1 and TRBJ2-7; 8 positions match TRBD1. Germline loops: CDR1 SGHRS, CDR2 YFSETQ. Unmatched junction bases numbered 9, after V lost 4 bases and J lost 6 bases. This CDR3 spans 14 amino acids. CDR3 in amino acids: CASSEQGGPCEQYF. CDR3 coding DNA: TGCGCCAGCAGCGAACAGGGGGGTCCCTGCGAGCAGTACTTC. The variable domain in full, with the rest retrieved from reference TRBV5-1 and TRBJ2-7, is KAGVTQTPRYLIKTRGQQVTLSCSPISGHRSVSWYQQTPGQGLQFLFEYFSETQRNKGNFPGRFSGRQFSNSRSEMNVSTLELGDSALYLCASSEQGGPCEQYFGPGTRLTVT.

This clonotype was recorded a few times. This chain links TRBV4-2 with TRBJ2-7; 14 positions match TRBD2. The CDR3 has 17 amino acids. Germline-derived CDR1 and CDR2 are LGHNA and YNFKEQ. After removal of 3 bases from V and 4 bases from J, the junction contained 8 bases not matched to a gene. This chain's CDR3 is CASSHRGTSGRRYEQYF. The CDR3 bases are TGTGCCAGCAGCCACAGGGGGACTAGCGGGAGAAGGTACGAGCAGTACTTC.

The chain combines TRBV3-1 with TRBJ2-4; 10 nucleotides match TRBD2. The end of the DNA fits TRBJ2-7 better, so the J call may be wrong. This CDR3 has 14 amino acids. Germline-derived CDR1 and CDR2 are LGHDT and YNNKEL (reference sequence). CDR3 sequence (DNA): TGTGCCAGCACCAGAAGCGGGAGGGCCCTCGAGCAGTACTTC. This gives the protein CASTRSGRALEQYF.

This clonotype was found once. V usage is TRBV29-1 and J usage is TRBJ2-3; 9 bases line up with TRBD1. The J segment lost 4 bases and the V segment lost 7 bases, leaving 3 bases of the junction unmatched. Germline V CDR1 and CDR2: SQVTM, ANQGSEA. This CDR3 spans 12 amino acids. The CDR3 reads CSGGQGADTQYF. CDR3 sequence (DNA): TGCAGCGGGGGACAGGGTGCAGATACGCAGTATTTT.

The chain employs TRBV30 and TRBJ1-4; TRBD1 might be the D (5 bases). The CDR3 length is 13 residues. Per the germline V gene, CDR1 is GTSNPN and CDR2 is SVGIG (reference sequence). V was shortened by 2 bases and J by 7 bases, with 11 bases between the two germline ends. CDR3 sequence: CAWSIGHGEKLFF. Here the CDR3 DNA reads TGTGCCTGGAGTATAGGACACGGTGAAAAACTGTTTTTT. The whole variable domain, filled in from reference TRBV30 and TRBJ1-4, reads SQTIHQWPATLVQPVGSPLSLECTVEGTSNPNLYWYRQAAGRGLQLLFYSVGIGQISSEVPQNLSASRPQDRQFILSSKKLLLSDSGFYLCAWSIGHGEKLFFGSGTQLSVL.

V usage is TRBV20-1 and J usage is TRBJ2-7, with unresolved D. The CDR3 covers 15 residues. V gave up 0 bases and J gave up 1 base, with 13 bases separating them. CDR1 is DFQATT, CDR2 SNEGSKA, per germline (reference sequence). The DNA for the CDR3 is TGCAGTGCTAGAGATCCAGCCCTTGGGTCCTACGAGCAGTACTTC. The encoded protein is CSARDPALGSYEQYF.

The rearrangement joins TRBV7-9 to TRBJ2-7, with D unresolved. In germline, CDR1 is SEHNR, CDR2 FQNEAQ (reference sequence). V was trimmed by 2 bases and J by 3 bases, leaving 8 bases between them. The length of the CDR3 is 13 residues. CDR3 nucleotide sequence: TGTGCCAGCAGCTTACAGCAGATCTACGAGCAGTACTTC. Protein sequence: CASSLQQIYEQYF.

This clonotype was counted between two and nine times. V and J are TRBV5-1 and TRBJ2-5; TRBD2 agrees at 9 bases. Germline lookup yields CDR1 SGHRS and CDR2 YFSETQ. The CDR3 covers 16 residues. J lost 2 bases, V lost 0 bases, and 5 bases had no gene match. CDR3 DNA sequence: TGCGCCAGCAGCTTGGCGCCTAGCGGGGCTCAAGAGACCCAGTACTTC. Amino acids: CASSLAPSGAQETQYF.

This clonotype has only a few counts. This rearrangement joins TRBV20-1 to TRBJ2-2; 8 positions match TRBD1. Germline assignment: CDR1 DFQATT and CDR2 SNEGSKA (reference sequence). V gave up 2 bases and J gave up 2 bases; unmatched junction bases: 10. The CDR3 is made up of 17 amino acids. CDR3 loop: CSARPHNRGTNTGELFF. The CDR3 DNA reads TGCAGTGCTAGACCCCATAACAGGGGGACCAACACCGGGGAGCTGTTTTTT.

This clonotype was seen a few times. The chain has TRBV6-6 and TRBJ1-4; 7 positions match TRBD1. The CDR3 is 17 residues long. The junction had 7 bases not matched to a gene; V was cut back by 2 bases and J by 1 base. In germline, CDR1 is MNHNY, CDR2 SVGAGI (reference sequence). The DNA for the CDR3 is TGTGCCAGCAGTTACGGGCGACAGGGAGTAACTAATGAAAAACTGTTTTTT. Its translation: CASSYGRQGVTNEKLFF.

V is TRBV7-2 and J is TRBJ2-7; no reliable D call. This CDR3 has 13 residues. Trimming cost V 1 base and J 7 bases, with 11 bases left between them. Germline V lookup: CDR1 SGHTA, CDR2 FQGNSA. The CDR3 is CASSLDLNNEQYF. CDR3 DNA sequence: TGTGCCAGCAGCTTAGACTTAAACAATGAGCAGTACTTC. Complete variable domain (other parts from reference TRBV7-2 and TRBJ2-7): GAGVSQSPSNKVTEKGKDVELRCDPISGHTALYWYRQSLGQGLEFLIYFQGNSAPDKSGLPSDRFSAERTGGSVSTLTIQRTQQEDSAVYLCASSLDLNNEQYFGPGTRLTVT.

The chain joins TRBV5-5 to TRBJ2-7; D call uncertain. This CDR3 region has 12 residues. Trimming removed 0 bases at V and 9 bases at J, with 10 bases between. Germline V gene lookup returns CDR1 SGHKS and CDR2 YYEKEE (reference sequence). Written as DNA, the CDR3 is TGTGCCAGCAGCTTGGGATTGGGCGCGCAGTACTTC. Its protein is CASSLGLGAQYF.

Ten or more counts support this clonotype. V and J are TRBV4-3 and TRBJ2-7; weak D call: TRBD1 (5 bases). The length of the CDR3 is 16 residues. The V and J ends lost 0 bases and 4 bases respectively, with 16 bases between them. The V gene's germline CDR1 is LGHNA and CDR2 YSLEER. In nucleotides, the CDR3 is TGCGCCAGCAGCCAAGATCAGGGTAGTAAAGCATACGAGCAGTACTTC. Amino acids: CASSQDQGSKAYEQYF.

The rearrangement links TRBV7-9 to TRBJ1-1; D is ambiguous. From germline, CDR1 is SEHNR and CDR2 FQNEAQ (reference sequence). The CDR3 has 12 amino acids. Trimming took off 1 base at V and 7 bases at J, with 7 bases between the two ends. The CDR3 sequence is CASSLEVGEAFF. The CDR3 nucleotides read TGTGCCAGCAGCTTAGAAGTTGGTGAAGCTTTCTTT.

This clonotype turned up a few times. The chain employs TRBV9 and TRBJ2-7; 9 bases fit TRBD1. V was pared by 4 bases and J by 6 bases, with 8 bases of the junction left unmatched. From germline, CDR1 is SGDLS and CDR2 YYNGEE. The CDR3 extends over 14 amino acids. CDR3 residues: CASSFGTGHREQYF. The CDR3 nucleotides are TGTGCCAGCAGCTTTGGGACAGGGCACCGCGAGCAGTACTTC.

The genes are TRBV7-6 and TRBJ2-7; 11 bases agree with TRBD2. Unmatched junction bases numbered 10, after V lost 6 bases and J lost 0 bases. This CDR3 spans 17 amino acids. Germline V gene sequence: CDR1 SGHVS, CDR2 FNYEAQ. The CDR3 bases are TGTGCCAGCAGTCCCCGGACTAGCGGGTCCTACTCCTACGAGCAGTACTTC. Translating it yields CASSPRTSGSYSYEQYF.

The chain's CDR3 is CASSQVRTSRGPDTQYF. The CDR3 nucleotides read TGTGCCAGCAGCCAAGTGAGGACTAGTCGAGGGCCAGATACGCAGTATTTT. This sequence joins TRBV3-1 and TRBJ2-3, with TRBD2 identical over 7 bases. V lost 1 base, J lost 4 bases, and 11 bases stayed unmatched. CDR3 size: 17 residues. Per germline, CDR1 LGHDT and CDR2 YNNKEL (reference sequence).

This clonotype showed up many times. This rearrangement joins TRBV29-1 to TRBJ2-5; TRBD1 aligns across 9 bases. CDR3 length: 15 amino acids. Trimming took 6 bases from V and 1 from J; bases not matched to a gene: 9. The germline V gene encodes CDR1 SQVTM and CDR2 ANQGSEA. The CDR3 loop reads CSVREGTGPQETQYF. DNA for the CDR3: TGCAGCGTACGTGAAGGGACAGGGCCCCAAGAGACCCAGTACTTC.